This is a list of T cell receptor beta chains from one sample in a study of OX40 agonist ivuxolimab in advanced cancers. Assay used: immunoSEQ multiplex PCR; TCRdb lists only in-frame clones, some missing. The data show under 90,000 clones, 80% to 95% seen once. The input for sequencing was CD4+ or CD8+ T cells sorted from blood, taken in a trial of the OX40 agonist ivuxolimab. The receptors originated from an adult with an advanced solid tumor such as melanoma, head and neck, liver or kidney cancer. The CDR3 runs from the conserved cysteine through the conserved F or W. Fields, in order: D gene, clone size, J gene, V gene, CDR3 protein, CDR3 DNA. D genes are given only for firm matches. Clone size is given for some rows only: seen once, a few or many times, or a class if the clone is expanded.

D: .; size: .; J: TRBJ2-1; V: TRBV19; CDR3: CASSIDLRQGLYNEQFF; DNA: TGTGCCAGTAGTATAGATCTTAGGCAGGGGCTGTACAATGAGCAGTTCTTC
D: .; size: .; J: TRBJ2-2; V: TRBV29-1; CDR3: CSVGGLQVDTGELFF; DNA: TGCAGCGTTGGGGGCCTACAGGTCGACACCGGGGAGCTGTTTTTT
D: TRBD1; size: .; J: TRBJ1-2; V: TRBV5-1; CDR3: CASSLGTGVFYGYTF; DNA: TGCGCCAGCAGCTTGGGGACAGGGGTTTTCTATGGCTACACCTTC
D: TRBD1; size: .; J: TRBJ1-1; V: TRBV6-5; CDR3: CASRGTVNTEAFF; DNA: TGTGCCAGCAGAGGGACAGTGAACACTGAAGCTTTCTTT
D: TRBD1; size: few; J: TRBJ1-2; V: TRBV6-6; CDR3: CASIRTGAGYTF; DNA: TGTGCCAGCATCCGGACAGGAGCTGGCTACACCTTC
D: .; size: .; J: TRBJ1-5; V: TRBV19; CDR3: CASSFGTYSNQPQHF; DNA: TGTGCCAGTAGTTTCGGAACTTATAGCAATCAGCCCCAGCATTTT
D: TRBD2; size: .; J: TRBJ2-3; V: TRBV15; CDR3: CATSRAGEGTDTQYF; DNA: TGTGCCACCAGCAGAGCTGGGGAGGGGACAGATACGCAGTATTTT
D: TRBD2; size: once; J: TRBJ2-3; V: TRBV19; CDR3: CASSMGRAGTDTQYF; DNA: TGTGCCAGTAGTATGGGGAGGGCCGGCACAGATACGCAGTATTTT
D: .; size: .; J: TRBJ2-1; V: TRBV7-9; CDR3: CASTSYPKNNEQFF; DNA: TGTGCCAGCACCTCTTACCCCAAGAACAATGAGCAGTTCTTC
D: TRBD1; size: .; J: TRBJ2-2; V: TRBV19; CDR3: CASSKNRGDTGELFF; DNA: TGTGCCAGTAGTAAAAACAGGGGGGACACCGGGGAGCTGTTTTTT
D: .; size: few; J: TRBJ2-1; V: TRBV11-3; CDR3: CASSLAASVDEQFF; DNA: TGTGCCAGCAGCTTAGCGGCTAGCGTCGATGAGCAGTTCTTC
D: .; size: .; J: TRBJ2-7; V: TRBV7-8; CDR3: CASSLFYYEQYF; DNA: TGTGCCAGCAGCTTATTTTATTACGAGCAGTACTTC
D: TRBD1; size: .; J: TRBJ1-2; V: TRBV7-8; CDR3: CASSLGWDRGNGYTF; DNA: TGTGCCAGCAGCTTAGGGTGGGACAGGGGAAATGGCTACACCTTC
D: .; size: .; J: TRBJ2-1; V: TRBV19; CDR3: CASSLGGSNEQFF; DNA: TGTGCCAGTAGTTTGGGCGGTAGCAATGAGCAGTTCTTC
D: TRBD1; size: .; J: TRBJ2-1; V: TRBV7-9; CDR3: CASSLLQGSFNEQFF; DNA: TGTGCCAGCAGCTTATTACAGGGGAGCTTCAATGAGCAGTTCTTC
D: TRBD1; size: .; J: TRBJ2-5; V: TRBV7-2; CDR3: CASSWAGTGGFETQYF; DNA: TGTGCCAGCAGCTGGGCCGGGACAGGAGGCTTCGAGACCCAGTACTTC
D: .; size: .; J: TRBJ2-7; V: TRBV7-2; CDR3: CASSLRDGPYEQYF; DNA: TGTGCCAGCAGCTTAAGGGACGGCCCCTACGAGCAGTACTTC
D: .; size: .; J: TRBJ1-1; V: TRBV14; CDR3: CASSQGRAGYTEAFF; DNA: TGTGCCAGCAGCCAAGGGAGGGCGGGATACACTGAAGCTTTCTTT
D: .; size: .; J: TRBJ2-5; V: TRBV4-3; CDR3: CASSQDRPSLGAQYF; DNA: TGCGCCAGCAGCCAAGATAGACCTTCCCTAGGGGCCCAGTACTTC
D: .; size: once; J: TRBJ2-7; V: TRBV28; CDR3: CASSLSGGGDAPYEQYF; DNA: TGTGCCAGCAGTTTGTCCGGGGGAGGCGACGCGCCCTACGAGCAGTACTTC
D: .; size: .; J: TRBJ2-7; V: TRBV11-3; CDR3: CASSLVGMLYEQYF; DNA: TGTGCCAGCAGCTTAGTGGGGATGCTTTACGAGCAGTACTTC
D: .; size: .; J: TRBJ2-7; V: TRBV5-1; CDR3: CASSLGSPLGREQYF; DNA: TGCGCCAGCAGCTTGGGAAGCCCCCTAGGGAGGGAGCAGTACTTC
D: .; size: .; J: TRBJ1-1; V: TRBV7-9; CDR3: CASSLGGFDEAFF; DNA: TGTGCCAGCAGCTTAGGTGGGTTTGATGAAGCTTTCTTT
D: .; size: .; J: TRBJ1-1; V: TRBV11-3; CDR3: CASSLDPGTTEAFF; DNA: TGTGCCAGCAGCTTAGACCCCGGCACCACTGAAGCTTTCTTT
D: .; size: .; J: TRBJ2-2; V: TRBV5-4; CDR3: CASSSRLVRAGELFF; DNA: TGTGCCAGCAGCTCTCGACTAGTTAGAGCCGGGGAGCTGTTTTTT
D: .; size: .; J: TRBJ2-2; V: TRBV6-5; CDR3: CASSPQGYTGELFF; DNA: TGTGCCAGCAGTCCCCAGGGTTACACCGGGGAGCTGTTTTTT
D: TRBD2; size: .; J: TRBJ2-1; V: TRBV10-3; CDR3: CAISTLAGMQVEQFF; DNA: TGTGCCATCAGTACTCTAGCGGGAATGCAGGTTGAGCAGTTCTTC
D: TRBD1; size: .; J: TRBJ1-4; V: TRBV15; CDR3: CATSSPGQGATNEKLFF; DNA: TGTGCCACCAGCAGCCCGGGACAGGGGGCAACTAATGAAAAACTGTTTTTT
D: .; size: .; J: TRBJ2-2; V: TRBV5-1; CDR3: CASSWEANTGELFF; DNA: TGCGCCAGCAGCTGGGAAGCGAACACCGGGGAGCTGTTTTTT
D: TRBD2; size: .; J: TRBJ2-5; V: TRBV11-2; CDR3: CASSASTSGPQETQYF; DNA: TGTGCCAGCAGCGCATCGACTAGCGGACCACAAGAGACCCAGTACTTC
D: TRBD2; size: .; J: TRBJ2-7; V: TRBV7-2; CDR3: CASSLGRAGLSSYEQYF; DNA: TGTGCCAGCAGCTTGGGGAGAGCGGGGCTGAGCTCCTACGAGCAGTACTTC
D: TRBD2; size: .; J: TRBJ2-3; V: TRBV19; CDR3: CASSEIPTSGGDTDTQYF; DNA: TGTGCCAGTAGCGAAATCCCAACTAGCGGGGGGGACACAGATACGCAGTATTTT
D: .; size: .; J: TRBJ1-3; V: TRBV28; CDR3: CASTKRYRDRENTIYF; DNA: TGTGCCAGCACCAAAAGATACCGGGACCGCGAAAACACCATATATTTT
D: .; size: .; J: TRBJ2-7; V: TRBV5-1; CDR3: CASKGGTPDYEQYF; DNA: TGCGCCAGCAAGGGGGGGACACCGGACTACGAGCAGTACTTC
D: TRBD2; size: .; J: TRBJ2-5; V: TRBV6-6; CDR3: CASSGAQYF; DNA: TGTGCCAGTAGCGGGGCCCAGTACTTC
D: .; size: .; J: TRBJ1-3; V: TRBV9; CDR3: CASSGPYSGNTIYF; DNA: TGTGCCAGCAGCGGGCCGTACTCTGGAAACACCATATATTTT
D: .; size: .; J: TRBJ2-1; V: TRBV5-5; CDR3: CASSAWLNSANEQFF; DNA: TGTGCCAGCAGCGCTTGGTTAAATTCGGCGAATGAGCAGTTCTTC
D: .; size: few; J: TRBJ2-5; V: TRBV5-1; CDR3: CASSLGGGGETQYF; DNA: TGCGCCAGCAGCTTGGGAGGGGGGGGAGAGACCCAGTACTTC
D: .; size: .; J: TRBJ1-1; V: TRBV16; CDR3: CASSPPTGGTEAFF; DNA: TGTGCCAGCAGCCCCCCAACGGGGGGGACTGAAGCTTTCTTT
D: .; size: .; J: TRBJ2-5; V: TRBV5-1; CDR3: CASASGGPETQYF; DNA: TGCGCCAGCGCCTCTGGAGGGCCGGAGACCCAGTACTTC
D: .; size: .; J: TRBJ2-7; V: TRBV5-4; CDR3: CASSVGGSSYEQYF; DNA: TGTGCCAGCAGCGTCGGGGGTAGCTCCTACGAGCAGTACTTC
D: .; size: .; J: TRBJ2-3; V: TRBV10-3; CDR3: CAISGSAGTDTQYF; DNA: TGTGCCATCAGTGGTTCCGCCGGCACAGATACGCAGTATTTT
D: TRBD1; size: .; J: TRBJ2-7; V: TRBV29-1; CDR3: CSVDTRQGGEQYF; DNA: TGCAGCGTTGACACAAGACAGGGCGGCGAGCAGTACTTC
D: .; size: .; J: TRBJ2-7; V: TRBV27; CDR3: CASSEARYEQYF; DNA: TGTGCCAGCAGTGAAGCGCGGTACGAGCAGTACTTC
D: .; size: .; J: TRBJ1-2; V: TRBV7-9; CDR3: CASSLVTVYGYTF; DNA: TGTGCCAGCAGCTTGGTAACAGTTTATGGCTACACCTTC
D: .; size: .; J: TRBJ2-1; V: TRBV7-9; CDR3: CASSSAVAVDEQFF; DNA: TGTGCCAGCAGCTCAGCGGTAGCTGTGGATGAGCAGTTCTTC
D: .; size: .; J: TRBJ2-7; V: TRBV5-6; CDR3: CASSFQGSYEQYF; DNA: TGTGCCAGCAGCTTCCAGGGAAGCTACGAGCAGTACTTC
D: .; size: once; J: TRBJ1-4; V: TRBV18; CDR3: CASSPTGLSNEKLFF; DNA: TGTGCCAGCTCACCCACAGGGCTGTCTAATGAAAAACTGTTTTTT
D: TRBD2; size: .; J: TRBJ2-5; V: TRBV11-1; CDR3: CASSFSGGGETQYF; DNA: TGTGCCAGCAGCTTTAGCGGGGGAGGAGAGACCCAGTACTTC
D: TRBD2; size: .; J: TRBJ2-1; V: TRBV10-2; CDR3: CASAPWAGAPYNEQFF; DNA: TGCGCCAGCGCCCCATGGGCGGGAGCCCCCTACAATGAGCAGTTCTTC
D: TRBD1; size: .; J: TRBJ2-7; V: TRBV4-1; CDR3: CASSQGVPDRAGYEQYF; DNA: TGCGCCAGCAGCCAAGGTGTCCCGGACAGGGCAGGGTACGAGCAGTACTTC
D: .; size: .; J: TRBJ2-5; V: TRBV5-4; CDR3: CASSPHWAYREETQYF; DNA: TGTGCCAGCAGCCCCCACTGGGCATACAGGGAGGAGACCCAGTACTTC
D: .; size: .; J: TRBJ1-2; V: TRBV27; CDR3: CASRPRTPSGQIYGYTF; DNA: TGTGCCAGCAGACCAAGGACACCCTCGGGTCAAATTTATGGCTACACCTTC
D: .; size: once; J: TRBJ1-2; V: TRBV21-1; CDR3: CASRPRLRKVAYGYTF; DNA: TGTGCCAGCAGACCACGCCTGCGTAAGGTGGCCTATGGCTACACCTTC
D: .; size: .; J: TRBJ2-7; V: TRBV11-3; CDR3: CASSLEGGSTYEQYF; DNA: TGTGCCAGCAGCTTAGAAGGGGGGTCCACCTACGAGCAGTACTTC
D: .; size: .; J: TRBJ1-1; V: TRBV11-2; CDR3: CASSLAGRGTEAFF; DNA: TGTGCCAGCAGCTTAGCCGGGCGGGGGACTGAAGCTTTCTTT
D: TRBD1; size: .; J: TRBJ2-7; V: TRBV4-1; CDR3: CASSSPGQATYEQYF; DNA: TGCGCCAGCAGCTCCCCGGGACAGGCCACCTACGAGCAGTACTTC
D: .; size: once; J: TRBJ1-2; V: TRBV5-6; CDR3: CASSQGVIYGYTF; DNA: TGTGCCAGCAGCCAAGGGGTAATTTATGGCTACACCTTC
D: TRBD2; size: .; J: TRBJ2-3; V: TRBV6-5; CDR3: CASSPDLAADTQYF; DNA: TGTGCCAGCTCGCCGGACCTAGCGGCAGATACGCAGTATTTT